This T cell receptor beta chain is from a study of regulatory T cells in long-lasting Graves disease. Study-wide background: Over 5 years of antithyroid drugs with positive TSH receptor antibodies was taken to mean persistent Graves' disease. Study conclusions and caveats: When disease was persistent, TRBV28, TRBJ1-2 and TRBJ2-5 were the favored segments.

The time point: persistent/refractory GD, antithyroid drugs over 5 years with positive TRAb. The TCR library was made from RNA extracted from PBMCs. Investigators prepared the TCR beta libraries by applying iRepertoire HTBI primers and Arm-PCR of CDR3 regions. Via MiXCR, TCRdb re-called the multiplex PCR reads, giving one row per CDR3 protein. The sample includes about 450,000 distinct CDR3 sequences, around 22% of them seen just once. This clonotype has just a few counts. Its antigen remains unknown. The CDR3 has 16 amino acids. The germline V gene encodes CDR1 SGHVS and CDR2 FQNEAQ. Trimming cost V 5 bases and J 1 base; bases outside gene matches: 8.

Sequencing used peripheral blood mononuclear cells (PBMCs), obtained when the disease was refractory, from a patient treated with antithyroid drugs. This sequence joins TRBV7-8 and TRBJ1-1; 9 nucleotides line up with TRBD1. The receptor comes from a female donor with Graves disease. CDR3 protein: CASSLGTGKTNTEAFF. CDR3 in DNA: TGTGCCAGCAGCCTCGGGACAGGGAAGACGAACACTGAAGCTTTCTTT. Supplemented by reference TRBV7-8 and TRBJ1-1, the full variable domain reads GAGVSQSPRYKVAKRGQDVALRCDPISGHVSLFWYQQALGQGPEFLTYFQNEAQLDKSGLPSDRFFAERPEGSVSTLKIQRTQQEDSAVYLCASSLGTGKTNTEAFFGQGTRLTVV.